These 23 T cell receptor beta chains share one sample of origin, sequenced in a study of T cells in Graves' hyperthyroidism and ophthalmopathy. Regions amplified from RNA transcripts were the TCR beta CDR3 regions. The HTBI set primed first-round TCR CDR3 RT-PCR. TCRdb reprocessed the multiplex PCR reads with MiXCR, giving one entry per CDR3 protein. The sample has 300,000 to 400,000 distinct CDR3 sequences, around 13% seen once; the top ten hold around a fifth. The specimen was blood. These receptors originate from a woman aged 25-40 years with Graves' ophthalmopathy.

This clonotype was detected ten times or more. J is TRBJ2-3 and V is TRBV5-6, with D possibly TRBD1 on 8 matching bases. From germline, CDR1 is SGHDT and CDR2 YYEEEE. The CDR3 spans 16 residues. V dropped 3 bases and J dropped 4 bases, with 18 bases sitting between them. This CDR3 reads CASSYQQGGRADTQYF. The CDR3 coding sequence is TGTGCCAGCAGCTACCAACAGGGGGGGAGAGCAGATACGCAGTATTTT.

This clonotype was recorded many times. J is TRBJ2-7 and V is TRBV7-9; TRBD2 matches at 7 bases. Unmatched junction bases numbered 11, after V lost 1 base and J lost 5 bases. Germline V CDR1 and CDR2: SEHNR, FQNEAQ (reference sequence). The length of the CDR3 is 16 residues. DNA for the CDR3: TGTGCCAGCAGCTTAGAGGCGGGGGTCAGGTGGAACGAGCAGTACTTC. It specifies CASSLEAGVRWNEQYF.

This clonotype was seen at least ten times. DNA of the CDR3: TGTGCCAGCAGCTTTCCTTTGGCGGGCTCTGGAAACACCATATATTTT. It encodes CASSFPLAGSGNTIYF. The rearrangement uses TRBV5-5 and TRBJ1-3; D remains ambiguous. Looked up from germline, CDR1 is SGHKS and CDR2 is YYEKEE (reference sequence). The ends were cut back, 2 bases at V and 0 bases at J, with 12 bases in the middle. The CDR3 is 16 residues long.

The table lists this clonotype with a few counts. This rearrangement joins TRBV28 to TRBJ2-2; a weak D match, TRBD1 (6 bases). Between the trimmed V and J ends, which lost 2 bases and 3 bases, there was a span of 16 bases. The length of the CDR3 is 17 residues. Germline V gene data show CDR1 as MDHEN and CDR2 as SYDVKM. Here the CDR3 DNA reads TGTGCCAGCAGTTTAGGAACAGGGAAAATGGACACCGGGGAGCTGTTTTTT. Translated, it gives CASSLGTGKMDTGELFF. The entire variable domain, with the rest obtained from reference TRBV28 and TRBJ2-2, is as follows: DVKVTQSSRYLVKRTGEKVFLECVQDMDHENMFWYRQDPGLGLRLIYFSYDVKMKEKGDIPEGYSVSREKKERFSLILESASTNQTSMYLCASSLGTGKMDTGELFFGEGSRLTVL.

The chain is built from TRBV10-2 and TRBJ1-5; perhaps TRBD1 as D (5 bases). CDR3 length: 15 residues. CDR1 and CDR2 from the germline V gene are WSHSY and SAAADI. V was cut by 8 bases and J by 2 bases, with 16 bases left in between. CDR3 in DNA: TGCGCCAGCGGGGACCTCTCATATGGCAATCAGCCCCAGCATTTT. This encodes CASGDLSYGNQPQHF.

This clonotype was recorded many times. This chain uses TRBV18 with TRBJ1-5; 12 nucleotides match TRBD1. Looked up from germline, CDR1 is KGHSH and CDR2 is LQKENI. The CDR3 consists of 17 residues. Trimming at V came to 3 bases and at J to 7 bases, leaving 10 bases not matched to a gene. In DNA, the CDR3 is TGTGCCAGCTCACCGACCGAGGGACAGGGGGCTTGGCAGCCCCAGCATTTT. This codes for CASSPTEGQGAWQPQHF.

This clonotype was recorded many times. The chain is built from TRBV3-1 and TRBJ1-5; no clear D gene. Germline lookup yields CDR1 LGHDT and CDR2 YNNKEL (reference sequence). The CDR3 is made up of 13 amino acids. V dropped 0 bases and J dropped 9 bases, with 9 bases sitting between them. The CDR3 is CASSQDEARPQHF. The CDR3 nucleotides read TGTGCCAGCAGCCAAGATGAAGCTAGGCCCCAGCATTTT.

The table lists this clonotype with many counts. The V gene is TRBV5-1, the J gene TRBJ2-7; 8 nucleotides match TRBD1. The CDR3 has 14 amino acids. V lost 4 bases to trimming and J lost 5 bases; unmatched junction nucleotides: 8. Germline CDR1 and CDR2: SGHRS and YFSETQ. The CDR3 region has the DNA TGCGCCAGCAGCCGGGACAGGCCGAGTGACGAGCAGTACTTC. It translates to CASSRDRPSDEQYF.

In its sample, this clonotype was seen a few times. V gene TRBV5-1 combines with J gene TRBJ1-2, with no clear D. The length of the CDR3 is 13 residues. V lost 4 bases and J 6 bases, leaving 13 bases between the germline ends. CDR1 and CDR2 (germline): SGHRS, YFSETQ. CDR3 protein: CASSLAGINGYTF. In DNA form, the CDR3 reads TGCGCCAGCAGCCTGGCGGGAATCAATGGCTACACCTTC.

The chain recombines TRBV7-3 with TRBJ2-2; maybe TRBD1 (5 bases). The CDR3 covers 14 residues. The V and J ends lost 2 bases and 3 bases respectively, with 7 bases between them. Germline CDR1 SGHTA, CDR2 FQGTGA. CDR3 nucleotides: TGTGCCAGCAGCTTACTGGGGCACACCGGGGAGCTGTTTTTT. This sequence encodes CASSLLGHTGELFF.

In its sample, this clonotype was seen many times. The chain recombines TRBV7-2 with TRBJ1-5; D remains unclear. Germline CDR1 reads SGHTA; CDR2 reads FQGNSA. V was cut by 3 bases and J by 8 bases, with 11 bases left in between. This CDR3 has 13 residues. Written as DNA, the CDR3 is TGTGCCAGCAGCTTGCTGCCTTACGAGCCCCAGCATTTT. Amino acid sequence: CASSLLPYEPQHF.

This clonotype was found a few times. Since a much larger clone is just one base distant, this may be a read error. The chain employs TRBV18 and TRBJ2-5, with D maybe TRBD1 (6 bases). CDR3 length equals 12 residues. CDR1 is KGHSH and CDR2 is LQKENI in the germline V gene. The chain's CDR3 is CASSRDKETQCF. The CDR3 DNA sequence: TGTGCCAGCTCAAGGGACAAAGAGACCCAGTGCTTC.

In its sample, this clonotype was seen many times. This chain links TRBV20-1 with TRBJ1-2; D is perhaps TRBD1 (5 bases). CDR1 is DFQATT, CDR2 SNEGSKA, per germline (reference sequence). The CDR3 spans 13 residues. Trimming removed 3 bases from V and 4 bases from J, with 12 bases in between. As DNA, the CDR3 is TGCAGTGCTAGCCGGGGAGGGGTCTATGGCTACACCTTC. Translation gives CSASRGGVYGYTF.

This clonotype has at least ten counts. This sequence joins TRBV19 and TRBJ1-1, with D hard to call. The germline V gene has CDR1 LNHDA and CDR2 SQIVND (reference sequence). This CDR3 has 15 amino acids. V gave up 4 bases and J gave up 1 base, with 13 bases separating them. This CDR3 is CASSTSTQPNTEAFF. For the CDR3, the DNA is TGTGCCAGTAGTACTTCGACACAGCCGAACACTGAAGCTTTCTTT. The whole variable domain, filled in from reference TRBV19 and TRBJ1-1, reads DGGITQSPKYLFRKEGQNVTLSCEQNLNHDAMYWYRQDPGQGLRLIYYSQIVNDFQKGDIAEGYSVSREKKESFPLTVTSAQKNPTAFYLCASSTSTQPNTEAFFGQGTRLTVV.

This clonotype was detected many times. V gene TRBV20-1 combines with J gene TRBJ2-5; D remains ambiguous. Germline CDR1 is DFQATT and CDR2 is SNEGSKA (reference sequence). CDR3 length: 12 residues. Trimming removed 5 bases from V and 2 bases from J, with 9 bases in between. CDR3 in DNA: TGCAGTGCTTCTCGTCATCAAGAGACCCAGTACTTC. Translation gives CSASRHQETQYF.

J is TRBJ1-1 and V is TRBV20-1; the match to TRBD1 covers 8 bases. This CDR3 has 14 residues. With V trimmed by 6 bases and J by 0 bases, 6 bases remained unmatched. CDR1 is DFQATT and CDR2 is SNEGSKA in the germline V gene (reference sequence). This chain's CDR3 is CSAFTGGMNTEAFF. The CDR3, as DNA: TGCAGTGCATTTACAGGGGGGATGAACACTGAAGCTTTCTTT.

This clonotype was observed at least ten times. The chain carries TRBV3-1 and TRBJ2-5, with TRBD2 matching over 7 bases. This CDR3 contains 16 residues. Germline CDR1 reads LGHDT; CDR2 reads YNNKEL (reference sequence). The V gene end was trimmed by 2 bases and the J gene end by 13 bases; junction bases not matched to a gene: 19. The CDR3 sequence is CASSQLVREASATRYF. For the CDR3, the DNA is TGTGCCAGCAGCCAATTGGTACGGGAGGCATCCGCGACTAGGTACTTC.

This clonotype was found many times. V and J are TRBV9 and TRBJ2-3; D is unclear. Germline values: CDR1 SGDLS, CDR2 YYNGEE. Trimming took 3 bases from V and 5 from J, leaving 13 bases between them. The CDR3 is 14 amino acids. The CDR3 DNA follows: TGTGCCAGCAGCGAAAATCCGCCCCAAGATACGCAGTATTTT. It is translated as CASSENPPQDTQYF.

CDR3 DNA: TGTGCCAGCAGCTTGGGAGGCTTCCTTTATAATTCACCCCTCCACTTT. It specifies CASSLGGFLYNSPLHF. The V and J genes are TRBV5-8 and TRBJ1-6; unclear D gene. V gave up 0 bases and J gave up 4 bases, with 11 bases separating them. The V gene's germline CDR1 is SGHTS and CDR2 YDEGEE. This CDR3 is built from 16 residues. The variable domain in full, with the rest retrieved from reference TRBV5-8 and TRBJ1-6, is EAGVTQSPTHLIKTRGQQATLRCSPISGHTSVYWYQQALGLGLQFLLWYDEGEERNRGNFPPRFSGRQFPNYSSELNVNALELEDSALYLCASSLGGFLYNSPLHFGNGTRLTVT.

This clonotype has a count of ten or more. CDR3 residues: CASSRDRGNNEQFF. CDR3 DNA sequence: TGTGCCAGCTCACGGGACAGGGGCAACAATGAGCAGTTCTTC. This chain links TRBV18 with TRBJ2-1; 10 bases map to TRBD1. The CDR3 spans 14 residues. Germline V gene data show CDR1 as KGHSH and CDR2 as LQKENI. V shed 4 bases and J 5 bases; nucleotides not matched to a gene: 2.

This clonotype was seen at least ten times. V usage is TRBV2 and J usage is TRBJ2-2, with 7 positions matching TRBD1. From germline, CDR1 is SNHLY and CDR2 FYNNEI. V was pared by 6 bases and J by 0 bases, with 4 bases of the junction left unmatched. The CDR3 spans 15 residues. This CDR3 is CASRADRTNTGELFF. The CDR3 nucleotides read TGTGCCAGCAGGGCGGACAGGACGAACACCGGGGAGCTGTTTTTT.

This clonotype was detected ten times or more. The chain couples TRBV27 to TRBJ1-6; TRBD1 matches at 8 bases. Germline V gives CDR1 MNHEY, CDR2 SMNVEV (reference sequence). The trim removed 5 bases at V and 9 bases at J, leaving 6 bases unmatched. The CDR3 has 14 residues. The CDR3 DNA reads TGTGCCAGCAGTATGGGACAGGAACTTTCACCCCTCCACTTT. Its translation is CASSMGQELSPLHF.

The sample holds many counts of this clonotype. The chain is built from TRBV12-3 or TRBV12-4 and TRBJ1-5; weak D call: TRBD1 (6 bases). Trimming pared 3 bases from V and 4 bases from J, leaving 10 bases between. The CDR3 is 14 amino acids. The CDR3 sequence is CASSLVDRNQPQHF. CDR3 bases: TGTGCCAGCAGTTTGGTTGACAGGAATCAGCCCCAGCATTTT.